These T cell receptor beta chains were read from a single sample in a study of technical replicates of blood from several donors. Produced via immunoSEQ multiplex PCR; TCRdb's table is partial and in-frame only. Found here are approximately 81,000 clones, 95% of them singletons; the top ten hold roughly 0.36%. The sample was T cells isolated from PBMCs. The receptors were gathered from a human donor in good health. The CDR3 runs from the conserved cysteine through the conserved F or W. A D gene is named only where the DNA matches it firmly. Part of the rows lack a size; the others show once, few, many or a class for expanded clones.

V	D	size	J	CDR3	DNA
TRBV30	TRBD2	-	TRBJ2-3	CAWSVLRTSGGTDTQYF	TGTGCCTGGAGTGTACTACGGACTAGCGGGGGCACAGATACGCAGTATTTT
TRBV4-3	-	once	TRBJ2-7	CASSQFRVNEQYF	TGCGCCAGCAGCCAATTTCGAGTGAACGAGCAGTACTTC
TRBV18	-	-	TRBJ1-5	CASSNQGNSNQPQHF	TGTGCCAGCTCTAATCAGGGAAACAGCAATCAGCCCCAGCATTTT
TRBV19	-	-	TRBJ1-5	CASSIWEQPQHF	TGTGCCAGTAGTATCTGGGAGCAGCCCCAGCATTTT
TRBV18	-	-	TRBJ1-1	CASSPRRAGGETEAFF	TGTGCCAGCTCACCTCGAAGGGCGGGGGGAGAAACTGAAGCTTTCTTT
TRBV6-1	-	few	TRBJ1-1	CASIQSGIAFF	TGTGCCAGTATACAGTCGGGGATTGCTTTCTTT
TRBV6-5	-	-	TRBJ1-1	CASSRRQMNTEAFF	TGTGCCAGCAGTCGGAGACAGATGAACACTGAAGCTTTCTTT
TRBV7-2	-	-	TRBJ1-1	CASSLVGRGTEAFF	TGTGCCAGCAGCTTAGTAGGGCGGGGTACTGAAGCTTTCTTT
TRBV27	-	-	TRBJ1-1	CASSLDGGEAFF	TGTGCCAGCAGTTTAGACGGGGGTGAAGCTTTCTTT
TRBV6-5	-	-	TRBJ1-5	CASSFRVGGNQPQHF	TGTGCCAGCAGTTTCAGGGTGGGAGGAAATCAGCCCCAGCATTTT
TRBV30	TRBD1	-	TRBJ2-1	CAWSLGGPWNEQFF	TGTGCCTGGAGTTTAGGGGGCCCTTGGAATGAGCAGTTCTTC
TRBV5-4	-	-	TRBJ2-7	CASSLAGSHEQYF	TGTGCCAGCAGCTTGGCAGGGTCCCACGAGCAGTACTTC
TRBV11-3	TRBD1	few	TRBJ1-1	CASSLAGGNTEAFF	TGTGCCAGCAGCTTAGCAGGGGGGAACACTGAAGCTTTCTTT
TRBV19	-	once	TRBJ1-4	CASKRGVSAVEKLFF	TGTGCCAGTAAAAGAGGCGTTTCGGCAGTCGAAAAACTGTTTTTT
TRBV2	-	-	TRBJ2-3	CASGAPLTDTQYF	TGTGCCAGCGGAGCGCCACTCACAGATACGCAGTATTTT
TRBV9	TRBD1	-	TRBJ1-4	CASSVGVAGGNEKLFF	TGTGCCAGCAGCGTAGGGGTCGCAGGGGGGAATGAAAAACTGTTTTTT
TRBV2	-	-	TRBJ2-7	CASKQGGFEQYF	TGTGCCAGCAAACAGGGTGGCTTCGAGCAGTACTTC
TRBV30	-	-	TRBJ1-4	CAWNSVKPGTNEKLFF	TGTGCCTGGAATTCGGTGAAGCCAGGGACTAATGAAAAACTGTTTTTT
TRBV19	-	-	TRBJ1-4	CASNRAQLSTNEKLFF	TGTGCCAGTAACAGGGCCCAACTCTCAACTAATGAAAAACTGTTTTTT
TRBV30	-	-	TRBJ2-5	CAWSVGAEETQYF	TGTGCCTGGAGTGTAGGGGCGGAAGAGACCCAGTACTTC
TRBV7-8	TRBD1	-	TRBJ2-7	CASSRGGGQGAYEQYF	TGTGCCAGCAGCCGAGGGGGAGGACAGGGGGCCTACGAGCAGTACTTC
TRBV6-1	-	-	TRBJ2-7	CASSETRQSYEQYF	TGTGCCAGCAGTGAAACCCGACAGTCCTACGAGCAGTACTTC
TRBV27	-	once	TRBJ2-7	CASGYTASSNF	TGTGCCAGCGGATACACAGCATCGTCTAACTTC
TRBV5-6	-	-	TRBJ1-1	CASSFQGGTEAFF	TGTGCCAGCAGCTTTCAAGGCGGGACCGAAGCTTTCTTT
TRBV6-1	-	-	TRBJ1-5	CASSEAAYQPQHF	TGTGCCAGCAGTGAAGCAGCCTATCAGCCCCAGCATTTT
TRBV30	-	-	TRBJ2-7	CAWDIRGDEQYF	TGTGCCTGGGATATCAGGGGAGACGAGCAGTACTTC
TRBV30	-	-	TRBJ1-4	CAWSVYTATNEKLFF	TGTGCCTGGAGTGTATATACAGCAACTAATGAAAAACTGTTTTTT
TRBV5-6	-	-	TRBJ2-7	CASSLYQGTYEQYF	TGTGCCAGCAGCTTGTACCAGGGAACCTACGAGCAGTACTTC
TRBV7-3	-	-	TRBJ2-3	CASSTTADTQYF	TGTGCCAGCAGCACCACTGCAGATACGCAGTATTTT
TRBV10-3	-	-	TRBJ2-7	CAISEFVLDAQYF	TGTGCCATCAGTGAGTTTGTGCTAGACGCGCAGTACTTC
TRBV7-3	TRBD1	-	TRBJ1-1	CASSLGQGTTEAFF	TGTGCCAGCAGCCTCGGACAGGGAACCACTGAAGCTTTCTTT
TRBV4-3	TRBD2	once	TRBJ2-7	CASSQGLSREVGYEQYF	TGCGCCAGCAGCCAAGGATTGTCTCGGGAGGTAGGCTACGAGCAGTACTTC
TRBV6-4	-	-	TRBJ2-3	CASSNLGGTDTQYF	TGTGCCAGCAGCAACCTGGGGGGTACAGATACGCAGTATTTT
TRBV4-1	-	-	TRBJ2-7	CASSHTGTSYYEQYF	TGCGCCAGCAGCCATACAGGGACCTCCTACTACGAGCAGTACTTC
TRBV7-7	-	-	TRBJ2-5	CASSPSLGAYLQETQYF	TGTGCCAGCAGCCCATCTCTTGGGGCGTACCTTCAAGAGACCCAGTACTTC
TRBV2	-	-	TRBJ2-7	CASREPRMTYEQYF	TGTGCCAGCAGAGAGCCCCGGATGACTTACGAGCAGTACTTC
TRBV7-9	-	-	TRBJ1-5	CASSLASQPQHF	TGTGCCAGCAGCTTAGCCTCCCAGCCCCAGCATTTT
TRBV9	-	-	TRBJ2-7	CASSVEEGGNYEQYF	TGTGCCAGCAGCGTAGAGGAGGGTGGAAACTACGAGCAGTACTTC
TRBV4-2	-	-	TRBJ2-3	CASSQEDGSAVVTDTQYF	TGTGCCAGCAGCCAAGAAGACGGGAGCGCTGTCGTCACAGATACGCAGTATTTT
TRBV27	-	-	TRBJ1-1	CASSLSLSNTEAFF	TGTGCCAGCAGTTTAAGCCTGTCGAACACTGAAGCTTTCTTT
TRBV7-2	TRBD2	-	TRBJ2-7	CASSLGLAGYEQYF	TGTGCCAGCAGTCTTGGACTAGCGGGCTACGAGCAGTACTTC
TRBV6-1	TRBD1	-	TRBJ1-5	CASSEAWTGDQPQHF	TGTGCCAGCAGTGAAGCCTGGACAGGGGATCAGCCCCAGCATTTT
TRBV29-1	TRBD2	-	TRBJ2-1	CSAGGGLASAIYNEQFF	TGCAGCGCAGGCGGGGGGTTGGCTAGCGCCATATACAATGAGCAGTTCTTC
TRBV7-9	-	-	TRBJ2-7	CASSSLSPEQYF	TGTGCCAGCAGCTCCCTTTCCCCCGAGCAGTACTTC
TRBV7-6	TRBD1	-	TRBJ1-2	CASSRTGTEGPGTF	TGTGCCAGCAGCAGGACCGGGACAGAAGGCCCGGGCACCTTC
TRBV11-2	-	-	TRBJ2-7	CASSLSGEQYF	TGTGCCAGCAGCCTTAGTGGCGAGCAGTACTTC
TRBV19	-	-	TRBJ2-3	CASSPKGAATQYF	TGTGCCAGTAGCCCCAAGGGAGCGGCTACGCAGTATTTT